Listed below are T cell receptor beta chains from one sample, sequenced in a study of T cell responses to AZD1222 COVID-19 vaccine. Clones were sequenced by immunoSEQ multiplex PCR, and TCRdb holds only the in-frame ones, with some missing. The sample contains about 110,000 clones, more than 70% of which appear only once. This material consisted of peripheral blood, taken on day 0 of AZD1222 vaccination. These TCRs come from an adult in good health. Each CDR3 is given with its conserved first and last residue. The D gene is left open where the match is weak. Clone size is stated in some rows and not others, as once, few, many or a class when expanded.

j_gene,abundance,d_gene,v_gene,CDR3aa,CDR3nt
TRBJ1-2,few,-,TRBV28,CASSLFPPGYTF,TGTGCCAGCAGTTTGTTCCCACCTGGCTACACCTTC
TRBJ2-7,many,TRBD1,TRBV4-1,CASRQGVELTYEQYF,TGCGCCAGTAGACAGGGGGTCGAATTAACCTACGAGCAGTACTTC
TRBJ1-2,-,-,TRBV6-2/TRBV6-3,CASSGQGRSDYGYTF,TGTGCCAGCAGTGGGCAGGGGCGATCGGACTATGGCTACACCTTC
TRBJ1-5,-,-,TRBV21-1,CASSKKQDQNQPQHF,TGTGCCAGCAGCAAAAAACAGGACCAGAATCAGCCCCAGCATTTT
TRBJ1-2,-,-,TRBV3-1/TRBV3-2,CASSPGTPYGYTF,TGTGCCAGCAGCCCAGGGACACCTTATGGCTACACCTTC
TRBJ2-1,-,TRBD2,TRBV30,CAWSVLAGEAGEQFF,TGTGCCTGGAGTGTGCTAGCGGGAGAAGCCGGTGAGCAGTTCTTC
TRBJ2-5,-,-,TRBV7-3,CASSPPGAQLGTQYF,TGTGCCAGCAGCCCCCCGGGGGCCCAGCTTGGGACCCAGTACTTC
TRBJ2-1,-,TRBD1,TRBV9,CASSPPWGQGANNEQFF,TGTGCCAGCAGCCCTCCCTGGGGACAGGGGGCCAACAATGAGCAGTTCTTC
TRBJ1-1,-,-,TRBV6-2/TRBV6-3,CASRLRTNQAAFF,TGTGCCAGCCGTTTGAGGACCAACCAAGCGGCTTTCTTT
TRBJ2-1,-,-,TRBV30,CAWSGDSSNEQFF,TGTGCCTGGAGCGGTGACAGTTCCAATGAGCAGTTCTTC
TRBJ2-6,-,TRBD2,TRBV7-9,CASSLAGRAGANVLTF,TGTGCCAGCAGCTTAGCGGGGAGGGCGGGGGCCAACGTCCTGACTTTC
TRBJ2-3,-,-,TRBV7-2,CASSLGGRGGTDTQYF,TGTGCCAGCAGCTTAGGTGGGAGGGGGGGCACAGATACGCAGTATTTT
TRBJ2-7,-,TRBD1,TRBV11-3,CASSPDRVEQYF,TGTGCCAGCAGCCCGGACAGGGTCGAGCAGTACTTC
TRBJ2-1,-,TRBD2,TRBV13,CASSSKTSIYYNEQFF,TGTGCCAGCAGCTCGAAGACTAGCATATACTACAATGAGCAGTTCTTC
TRBJ1-3,-,TRBD1,TRBV7-9,CASSPGTGGNTIYF,TGTGCCAGCAGCCCCGGGACAGGGGGAAACACCATATATTTT
TRBJ1-6,-,-,TRBV6-6,CASTALISVALHF,TGTGCCAGCACCGCTCTCATCTCGGTAGCCCTCCACTTT
TRBJ1-6,-,-,TRBV7-2,CASTTPRVGNSPLHF,TGTGCCAGCACCACCCCCAGGGTTGGTAATTCACCCCTCCACTTT
TRBJ1-1,-,-,TRBV19,CASSYTRLNTEAFF,TGTGCCAGTAGCTATACAAGGCTGAACACTGAAGCTTTCTTT
TRBJ1-1,-,-,TRBV7-6,CASSLVVGGGPRGEAFF,TGTGCCAGCAGCTTAGTGGTGGGGGGCGGCCCGAGGGGTGAAGCTTTCTTT
TRBJ1-2,-,-,TRBV18,CASSSTDTYGYTF,TGTGCCAGCTCATCGACAGACACCTATGGCTACACCTTC
TRBJ1-4,-,-,TRBV6-1,CASSEEGANEKLFF,TGTGCCAGCAGTGAGGAGGGGGCTAATGAAAAACTGTTTTTT
TRBJ1-5,few,-,TRBV6-5,CASSSRDSNQPQHF,TGTGCCAGCAGTAGCCGGGACAGCAATCAGCCCCAGCATTTT
TRBJ1-1,-,-,TRBV28,CASTLSGNTEAFF,TGTGCCAGCACCCTCTCGGGGAACACTGAAGCTTTCTTT
TRBJ2-3,-,-,TRBV5-4,CASSLALRTDTQYF,TGTGCCAGCAGCTTGGCCTTGCGTACAGATACGCAGTATTTT
TRBJ1-2,-,-,TRBV19,CASSTPSRAVNGYTF,TGTGCCAGTAGTACGCCTTCCAGGGCGGTAAATGGCTACACCTTC
TRBJ2-7,-,TRBD2,TRBV28,CASRGGLAGPSYEQYF,TGTGCCAGCAGGGGGGGACTAGCGGGACCATCCTACGAGCAGTACTTC
TRBJ2-6,-,TRBD1,TRBV30,CAWSVTGSRSGANVLTF,TGTGCCTGGAGTGTGACAGGGTCCCGGTCTGGGGCCAACGTCCTGACTTTC
TRBJ1-2,-,-,TRBV28,CASTQYGSEGYTF,TGTGCCAGCACACAATACGGGTCGGAGGGCTACACCTTC
TRBJ1-3,-,-,TRBV6-5,CASSTMAGNTIYF,TGTGCCAGCAGTACGATGGCTGGAAACACCATATATTTT
TRBJ2-3,-,TRBD2,TRBV27,CASSFYVAGVPDTQYF,TGTGCCAGCAGTTTTTATGTAGCGGGCGTACCAGATACGCAGTATTTT
TRBJ2-7,-,TRBD1,TRBV15,CATSRVRQGYDEQYF,TGTGCCACCAGCAGAGTTCGACAGGGGTATGACGAGCAGTACTTC
TRBJ2-7,-,-,TRBV28,CASSFPSALEEEQYF,TGTGCCAGCAGTTTCCCCAGCGCCCTCGAAGAGGAGCAGTACTTC
TRBJ1-1,-,TRBD1,TRBV28,CASSPGTGVWTEAFF,TGTGCCAGCAGTCCCGGGACAGGGGTTTGGACTGAAGCTTTCTTT
TRBJ2-7,-,-,TRBV4-1,CASSLGPQGSSYEQYF,TGCGCCAGCAGCCTTGGCCCCCAAGGGAGCTCCTACGAGCAGTACTTC
TRBJ2-1,-,TRBD2,TRBV19,CASSIGLRGGSSYNEQFF,TGTGCCAGTAGTATAGGGCTTCGCGGGGGGAGCTCCTACAATGAGCAGTTCTTC
TRBJ2-7,once,-,TRBV3-1/TRBV3-2,CASSLGREQYF,TGTGCCAGCAGCTTGGGCAGGGAGCAGTACTTC
TRBJ2-1,-,TRBD1,TRBV7-3,CASSDRDRGLSYNEQFF,TGTGCCAGCAGTGACCGGGACAGGGGACTTTCCTACAATGAGCAGTTCTTC
TRBJ2-2,-,TRBD2,TRBV9,CASSVGTSGNTGELFF,TGTGCCAGCAGCGTCGGGACTAGCGGCAACACCGGGGAGCTGTTTTTT
TRBJ2-5,-,-,TRBV6-5,CASSYGVRETQYF,TGTGCCAGCAGTTACGGCGTGCGAGAGACCCAGTACTTC
TRBJ1-3,few,-,TRBV14,CASRRTGTAGNTIYF,TGTGCCAGCAGGCGCACCGGGACCGCTGGAAACACCATATATTTT
TRBJ1-3,-,-,TRBV28,CASSLYGNTIYF,TGTGCCAGCAGTTTATATGGAAACACCATATATTTT
TRBJ2-3,-,TRBD2,TRBV27,CASSPPIGLAGRVTDTQYF,TGTGCCAGCAGTCCCCCTATTGGACTAGCGGGACGAGTCACAGATACGCAGTATTTT
TRBJ1-1,-,TRBD1,TRBV30,CAWGTGNPNTEAFF,TGTGCCTGGGGGACAGGGAATCCGAACACTGAAGCTTTCTTT
TRBJ2-1,-,TRBD1,TRBV7-2,CASSVQGGEQFF,TGTGCCAGCAGCGTACAGGGGGGTGAGCAGTTCTTC
TRBJ1-6,once,-,TRBV2,CASNRIDSRSPLHF,TGTGCCAGCAATAGAATCGACAGCAGGTCACCCCTCCACTTT
TRBJ1-2,once,-,TRBV6-5,CASSYRSGQGYGYTF,TGTGCCAGCAGTTACCGGTCGGGGCAAGGGTATGGCTACACCTTC
TRBJ2-7,-,-,TRBV20-1,CSASGGGGSSYEQYF,TGCAGTGCTAGTGGCGGGGGCGGGAGTTCCTACGAGCAGTACTTC
TRBJ2-6,-,-,TRBV6-2/TRBV6-3,CASTPRDGLSGANVLTF,TGTGCCAGCACCCCACGGGACGGGCTCTCTGGGGCCAACGTCCTGACTTTC
TRBJ2-7,-,-,TRBV5-6,CASSFTYEQYF,TGTGCCAGCAGCTTTACCTACGAGCAGTACTTC
TRBJ1-1,-,-,TRBV2,CASSEGVGAFF,TGTGCCAGCAGTGAGGGGGTTGGGGCTTTCTTT
TRBJ2-5,-,-,TRBV5-1,CASSLVGGYQETQYF,TGCGCCAGCAGCTTGGTCGGGGGCTACCAAGAGACCCAGTACTTC
TRBJ1-4,-,TRBD1,TRBV4-3,CASSHRTTGQSEKLFF,TGCGCCAGCAGCCACCGTACGACAGGGCAGAGTGAAAAACTGTTTTTT
TRBJ2-6,-,-,TRBV7-2,CASSSGTDTSGANVLTF,TGTGCCAGCAGCTCTGGGACGGATACCTCTGGGGCCAACGTCCTGACTTTC
TRBJ1-6,-,TRBD1,TRBV28,CASTTGVSYNSPLHF,TGTGCCAGCACGACAGGGGTCTCCTATAATTCACCCCTCCACTTT
TRBJ1-1,-,-,TRBV3-1/TRBV3-2,CASSHGRERSEAFF,TGTGCCAGCAGCCACGGAAGGGAGAGATCTGAAGCTTTCTTT
TRBJ1-3,-,-,TRBV11-3,CASSLAQIGNTIYF,TGTGCCAGCAGCTTAGCCCAGATTGGAAACACCATATATTTT
TRBJ1-5,-,TRBD1,TRBV6-5,CASSYSPGGFNQPQHF,TGTGCCAGCAGTTACTCGCCAGGGGGTTTCAATCAGCCCCAGCATTTT